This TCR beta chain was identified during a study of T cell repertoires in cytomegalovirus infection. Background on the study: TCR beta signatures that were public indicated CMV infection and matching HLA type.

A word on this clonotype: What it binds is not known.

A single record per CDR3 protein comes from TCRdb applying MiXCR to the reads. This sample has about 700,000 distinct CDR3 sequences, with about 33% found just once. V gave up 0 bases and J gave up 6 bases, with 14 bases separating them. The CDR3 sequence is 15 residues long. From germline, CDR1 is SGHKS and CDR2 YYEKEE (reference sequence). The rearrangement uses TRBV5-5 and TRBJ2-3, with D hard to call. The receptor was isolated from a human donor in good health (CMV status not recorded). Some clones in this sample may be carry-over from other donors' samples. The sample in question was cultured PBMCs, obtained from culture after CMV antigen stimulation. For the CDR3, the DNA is TGTGCCAGCAGCTTGGTCTTCTCTACCTCTGATACGCAGTATTTT. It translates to CASSLVFSTSDTQYF.